The present entry profiles one T cell receptor (beta chain) with its context. The target of this receptor is not known. Qualities for individual bases were not recorded, and no much larger clone is one base off. The library was generated by 5' RACE. This sample was sequenced with an Illumina HiSeq 2000. Template switching introduced a universal primer binding site; the final cDNA contained a unique molecular identifier, enabling accurate counting of TCR cDNA molecules. First-strand cDNA for TCR alpha and beta chains was synthesized from specific primers in the conserved constant-segment region. Each cDNA library was double barcoded, with a SMART-Mk sample barcode plus Illumina barcodes, to control for contamination. TruSeq adapter sequences, together with Illumina sample barcodes, were added in two successive PCR steps. Sequencing of the TCR alpha and beta cDNA libraries was done on the Illumina HiSeq platform using custom primers. In the source study's methods: Raw reads were processed with MiGEC to extract unique molecular identifiers, and MiXCR was used to determine CDR3 positions. Recombination models were inferred per individual with the repgenHMM and IGoR tools using an EM algorithm. Shared clonotype analysis was performed with the tcR package in R, normalizing sharing by the product of cloneset sizes. To study raw recombination free of thymic and clonal selection effects, out-of-frame nonproductive sequences were analyzed. TCRdb passed the public sequencing reads through fastp at Q25 and MiXCR, retaining productive beta sequences. Rows merge per CDR3 protein into single entries with the most common DNA and genes. TCRdb's processing, not the authors', yielded these V and J calls. This sample comprises 450,000 to 500,000 distinct CDR3 sequences, roughly an eighth of them detected only once. Jointly, the top ten make up approximately 0.98% of the sample.

Every donor was a healthy Caucasian. Three pairs of female monozygotic twins, all aged about 18 to 30 years, made up the twin cohort. Positive isolation kits from Invitrogen were used to isolate CD4+ and CD8+ T cell populations. The data derive from a study of identical twins (dated by TCRdb to the mid-2010s). Study-level background: To test whether fetal clonotypes persist, the study used deep sequencing on TCR alpha and beta repertoires from monozygotic twins, unrelated adults of various ages, and cord blood. To rule out contamination, the twin experiments were replicated at different times with different library preparation protocols.

Reading the germline V gene (reference sequence) gives CDR1 DFQATT and CDR2 SNEGSKA. The cysteine opens and the phenylalanine closes a CDR3 of 16 amino acids. Just the 48-base CDR3 DNA is kept, in frame starting at base 1. V lost 4 bases and J lost 2 bases, and the count of bases not matched to a germline gene is 8. Points the paper makes about the study in general: Invariant T cells such as MAIT and iNKT could partly confound zero-insertion analyses, though diverse VJ usage argued against this for most clonotypes. Abundant cord blood beta clonotypes carried fewer insertions; young adult naive repertoires showed a weaker similar trend, while memory repertoires showed none. Recombination models systematically underestimated out-of-frame TCR alpha sharing in monozygotic twins but agreed with sharing between unrelated individuals. In beta out-of-frame sequences, excess twin sharing was weaker, because having fewer shared sequences lowered the signal-to-noise ratio. Because the same donors could not be followed over many years, the conclusions relied on cross-sectional statistical analysis. Out-of-frame TCR alpha sequences shared between twins showed an excess of low generation-probability sequences compared with coincidental sharing between unrelated individuals.

The same specimen was also included in a second study, on yellow fever vaccine responses in identical twins. The second study's authors report: The T cell response to vaccination in identical twins was reported by the authors to appear partly convergent and partly personalized. In identical twins, the study followed T cell clones that responded to the vaccine with precision.

This sequence was found in a woman between 18 and 30 years old in good health. The sequencing input was CD4+ T cells sorted from blood. This chain joins TRBV20-1 to TRBJ2-5, with 12 bases in between that match TRBD2. The CDR3 protein sequence reads: CSAIPTSGGQQETQYF. The DNA sequence follows: TGCAGTGCTATCCCGACTAGCGGGGGCCAACAAGAGACCCAGTACTTC.